These 13 T cell receptor beta chains originate from one sample sequenced in a study of T cell responses to AZD1222 COVID-19 vaccine. Data came from immunoSEQ multiplex PCR; TCRdb stores just in-frame clones and leaves some out. The sample records more than 250,000 clones, more than 80% being singletons. This specimen consisted of peripheral blood, obtained on day 0 of AZD1222 vaccination. All receptors come from an adult in good health.

The gene calls are TRBV28 and TRBJ1-6, with D perhaps TRBD1 (6 bases). V lost 3 bases, J lost 9 bases, and 12 bases lay in between. Germline V gene lookup returns CDR1 MDHEN and CDR2 SYDVKM. The CDR3 has 14 residues. In DNA form, the CDR3 reads TGTGCCAGCAGTTTGCAGGGGTCCTTTTCACCCCTCCACTTT. Protein sequence: CASSLQGSFSPLHF.

The gene calls are TRBV27 and TRBJ1-1; possible D gene TRBD1, 5 bases. The CDR3 sequence is 15 residues long. Germline V gives CDR1 MNHEY, CDR2 SMNVEV (reference sequence). V was pared by 5 bases and J by 5 bases, with 18 bases between. This CDR3 reads CASSPRGRERTEAFF. In nucleotides, the CDR3 is TGTGCCAGCAGTCCCCGTGGCAGGGAAAGGACTGAAGCTTTCTTT.

The chain combines TRBV3-1 (or the pseudogene TRBV3-2) with TRBJ2-1; 10 nucleotides match TRBD2. V shed 3 bases, J shed 9 bases, and the junction held 11 bases outside the gene matches. CDR1 is LGHDT and CDR2 is YNNKEL in the germline V gene (reference sequence). There are 16 residues in the CDR3. The CDR3 sequence: CASSQRERGGLSEQFF. DNA of the CDR3: TGTGCCAGCAGCCAGAGGGAGCGGGGGGGCCTAAGTGAGCAGTTCTTC.

The rearrangement uses TRBV5-4 and TRBJ1-3, with a weak D call TRBD1 (5 bases). Trimming left V 4 bases short and J 4 bases short, with 15 bases between. Per germline, CDR1 SGHNT and CDR2 YYREEE (reference sequence). This CDR3 spans 15 amino acids. The DNA of the CDR3 is TGTGCCAGCAGCGGACGGGACTCGGGGGGAAACACCATATATTTT. Translating gives CASSGRDSGGNTIYF.

The V and J genes are TRBV11-2 and TRBJ2-1, with 10 bases lining up with TRBD2. Trimming took 3 bases from V and 8 from J; bases not matched to a gene: 7. This CDR3 region has 15 residues. Germline CDR1 reads SGHAT; CDR2 reads FQNNGV. Here the CDR3 DNA reads TGTGCCAGCAGCTTGGCTAGCGGGAGAGTATATGAGCAGTTCTTC. Translated, it gives CASSLASGRVYEQFF.

This chain connects TRBV18 to TRBJ1-2; 8 bases align to TRBD1. After removal of 0 bases from V and 2 bases from J, the junction contained 2 bases not matched to a gene. This CDR3 has 15 residues. CDR1 and CDR2 from the germline V gene are KGHSH and LQKENI. Here the CDR3 DNA reads TGTGCCAGCTCACCACCGACAGGGGACAACTATGGCTACACCTTC. Protein sequence: CASSPPTGDNYGYTF.

The chain combines TRBV13 with TRBJ2-1, with D uncertain. V lost 4 bases to trimming and J lost 0 bases, with 10 bases between them. The CDR3 sequence is 15 residues long. Germline values: CDR1 PRHDT, CDR2 FYEKMQ (reference sequence). The DNA of the CDR3 is TGTGCCAGCAGCTCCCCGCCCATCTCCTACAATGAGCAGTTCTTC. Encoded protein: CASSSPPISYNEQFF. Looking up the rest from reference TRBV13 and TRBJ2-1 gives the full variable domain: AAGVIQSPRHLIKEKRETATLKCYPIPRHDTVYWYQQGPGQDPQFLISFYEKMQSDKGSIPDRFSAQQFSDYHSELNMSSLELGDSALYFCASSSPPISYNEQFFGPGTRLTVL.

This chain connects TRBV4-1 to TRBJ2-2; D might be TRBD2 (6 bases). Trimming cost V 4 bases and J 0 bases, with 15 bases left between them. The CDR3 has 17 residues. CDR1 and CDR2 (germline): MGHRA, YSYEKL. For the CDR3, the DNA is TGCGCCAGCAGCCCCCGGATGCGGGATGCGAACACCGGGGAGCTGTTTTTT. Translation: CASSPRMRDANTGELFF.

The genes are TRBV5-5 and TRBJ2-1; D is tentatively TRBD1 or TRBD2 (5 bases each). V lost 3 bases and J lost 0, with 16 bases in between. From germline, CDR1 is SGHKS and CDR2 YYEKEE (reference sequence). The CDR3 sequence is 17 residues long. The CDR3 nucleotides read TGTGCCAGCAGCTCCTCCGGGACGGGGAGCTCCTACAATGAGCAGTTCTTC. It yields the protein CASSSSGTGSSYNEQFF.

The chain links TRBV2 to TRBJ2-5; possibly TRBD2 for D (6 bases). Trimming stripped 6 bases from V and 1 base from J, with 12 bases between. The CDR3 has 14 amino acids. Germline CDR1 and CDR2: SNHLY and FYNNEI. The CDR3 protein is CASRPGTVQETQYF. DNA for the CDR3: TGTGCCAGCAGGCCCGGGACTGTCCAAGAGACCCAGTACTTC. Full variable domain (rest looked up from reference TRBV2 and TRBJ2-5): EPEVTQTPSHQVTQMGQEVILRCVPISNHLYFYWYRQILGQKVEFLVSFYNNEISEKSEIFDDQFSVERPDGSNFTLKIRSTKLEDSAMYFCASRPGTVQETQYFGPGTRLLVL.

This clone was observed once. The chain is built from TRBV30 and TRBJ1-2; TRBD1 agrees at 7 bases. The germline gives CDR1 GTSNPN, CDR2 SVGIG (reference sequence). The CDR3 is 14 amino acids. V lost 1 base to trimming and J lost 8 bases; unmatched junction nucleotides: 10. CDR3 region: CAWSGGGGSGGYTF. CDR3 DNA: TGTGCCTGGAGTGGAGGGGGCGGTTCCGGCGGCTACACCTTC.

The CDR3 region has the DNA TGCGCCAGGAGGGGCAGGCGTTCAACTAATGAAAAACTGTTTTTT. It specifies CARRGRRSTNEKLFF. V gene TRBV4-1 combines with J gene TRBJ1-4, with a tentative D call TRBD1 (5 bases). The CDR3 covers 15 residues. Per the germline V gene, CDR1 is MGHRA and CDR2 is YSYEKL. Trimming stripped 9 bases from V and 0 bases from J, with 14 bases between.

The chain is built from TRBV10-3 and TRBJ1-1, with TRBD1 matching 7 bases. The trim removed 2 bases at V and 6 bases at J, leaving 27 bases unmatched. CDR1 ENHRY and CDR2 SYGVKD come from the germline V gene. The CDR3 sequence is 21 residues long. In DNA form, the CDR3 reads TGTGCCATCAGTGAGCCTAGACAGGGTCTAGTCTCGGAGGCCCTCAGTCCTGAAGCTTTCTTT. It codes for CAISEPRQGLVSEALSPEAFF.